The sequence of this T cell receptor beta chain was determined in a study of T cell responses to AZD1222 COVID-19 vaccine. Study observations and caveats: Rises in breadth and depth of Spike-specific TCRs came after two AZD1222 doses.

Clones were sequenced by immunoSEQ multiplex PCR, and TCRdb holds only the in-frame ones, with some missing. The table lists about 15,000 clones, approximately 90% of them singletons, with over 2.5% in the top ten. Pooled samples include second doses given at about 4 or 12 weeks. Trimming removed 3 bases from V and 6 bases from J, with 14 bases in between. This CDR3 is built from 15 residues. Germline V gene data show CDR1 as SGHTA and CDR2 as FQGNSA. With regard to this clone: What it binds is not known.

Sequenced material: peripheral blood, taken 28 days after the second AZD1222 dose. This receptor was obtained from an adult who received the AZD1222 COVID-19 vaccine. This chain joins TRBV7-2 and TRBJ2-2, with D possibly being TRBD2 (6 bases). The CDR3 DNA follows: TGTGCCAGCAGCTTTCTCAGTAGCGGAGCCGGGGAGCTGTTTTTT. This translates into CASSFLSSGAGELFF. Supplemented by reference TRBV7-2 and TRBJ2-2, the full variable domain reads GAGVSQSPSNKVTEKGKDVELRCDPISGHTALYWYRQSLGQGLEFLIYFQGNSAPDKSGLPSDRFSAERTGGSVSTLTIQRTQQEDSAVYLCASSFLSSGAGELFFGEGSRLTVL.